This is a list of T cell receptor beta chains from one sample in a study of massively parallel sequencing of T cell beta chains. TCRdb used MiXCR to reprocess the 5' RACE reads, holding one entry per CDR3 protein. Of about 4,400 distinct CDR3 sequences listed, around two fifths are singletons. Specimen: commercial RNA from peripheral blood pooled from many donors. These receptors were taken from a pool of human donors in good health; the sample was commercial RNA pooled from many donors. CDR3s include the opening cysteine and the closing phenylalanine or tryptophan. A D gene is named only where the DNA matches it firmly. Size is omitted from some rows. Given values are once, few, many or a class for expanded clones.

j_gene | v_gene | abundance | d_gene | CDR3nt | CDR3aa
TRBJ2-3 | TRBV20-1 | few | . | TGCAGTGCTAGAGATAGGCAGGGGACAGATACGCAGTATTTT | CSARDRQGTDTQYF
TRBJ2-7 | TRBV29-1 | few | TRBD2 | TGCAGCGTTGTAGGACTAGCGGGGTACGAGCAGTACTTC | CSVVGLAGYEQYF
TRBJ2-5 | TRBV6-2/TRBV6-3 | . | . | TGTGCCAGCAGTCCTCCAAGGGATAGCGAGACCCAGTACTTC | CASSPPRDSETQYF
TRBJ2-5 | TRBV28 | . | . | TGTGCCAGCAGTTCCCAAGAGACCCAGTACTTC | CASSSQETQYF
TRBJ2-1 | TRBV6-2/TRBV6-3 | . | . | TGTGCCAGCAGTTACGAGGTAGGCTCCTACAATGAGCAGTTCTTC | CASSYEVGSYNEQFF
TRBJ1-5 | TRBV20-1 | few | . | TGCAGTGCTCCCGCCTATGGGAATCAGCCCCAGCATTTT | CSAPAYGNQPQHF
TRBJ1-2 | TRBV5-1 | large | TRBD1 | TGCGCCAGCAGCCCTTGGGACAGGGATGGCTACACCTTC | CASSPWDRDGYTF
TRBJ1-6 | TRBV9 | . | . | TGTGCCAGCAGCGTATCAGGGTTAGATTCACCCCTCCACTTT | CASSVSGLDSPLHF
TRBJ2-3 | TRBV4-1 | . | TRBD1 | TGCGCCAGCAGCCAAGGACAGGGAGGCACAGATACGCAGTATTTT | CASSQGQGGTDTQYF
TRBJ2-2 | TRBV10-2 | few | . | TGCGCCAGCAAATGGGATACGAACACCGGGGAGCTGTTTTTT | CASKWDTNTGELFF
TRBJ1-1 | TRBV6-2/TRBV6-3 | few | TRBD1 | TGTGCCAGCAGTTACCAAGGGACAGGTGAAGCTTTCTTT | CASSYQGTGEAFF
TRBJ1-5 | TRBV28 | . | . | TGTGCCAGCAGCCCACCGAGGGGGATGACCCAGCATTTT | CASSPPRGMTQHF
TRBJ2-2 | TRBV28 | . | . | TGTGCCAGCAGTTTCATTAACACCGGGGAGCTGTTTTTT | CASSFINTGELFF
TRBJ2-5 | TRBV6-2/TRBV6-3 | few | . | TGTGCCAGCAGTCATGGGACGGAAGAGACCCAGTACTTC | CASSHGTEETQYF
TRBJ2-3 | TRBV20-1 | . | TRBD1 | TGCAGTGCTAAGGGACAGCATACGCAGTATTTT | CSAKGQHTQYF
TRBJ1-2 | TRBV12-3/TRBV12-4 | few | . | TGTGCCAGCAGTTCCAGAACAGGGAACTATGGCTACACCTTC | CASSSRTGNYGYTF
TRBJ2-5 | TRBV11-2 | . | . | TGTGCCAGCACCACCGGGGGACTGGAGACCCAGTACTTC | CASTTGGLETQYF
TRBJ1-1 | TRBV7-1 | few | . | TGTGCCAGCAGCTCCTACGGGGGCGGGACTGAAGCTTTCTTT | CASSSYGGGTEAFF
TRBJ2-3 | TRBV5-1 | . | . | TGCGCCAGCAGCTTGGAGGGACTCGACACAGATACGCAGTATTTT | CASSLEGLDTDTQYF
TRBJ2-1 | TRBV6-4 | . | . | TGTGCCAGCAGTCTAAACCCCGGGCGTGAGCAGTTCTTC | CASSLNPGREQFF
TRBJ1-5 | TRBV11-2 | . | . | TGTGCCAGCAGCTTAGAAGGGTTGAGCAATCAGCCCCAGCATTTT | CASSLEGLSNQPQHF
TRBJ1-2 | TRBV20-1 | . | . | TGCAGTGCTCAGGGGCGTCAAGGGAACTATGGCTACACCTTC | CSAQGRQGNYGYTF
TRBJ2-1 | TRBV29-1 | . | . | TGCAGCCTTGAGGAAACTCGGAATGAGCAGTTCTTC | CSLEETRNEQFF
TRBJ1-6 | TRBV14 | few | TRBD1 | TGTGCCAGCAGCCTACGCGACAGGGACCATTCACCCCTCCACTTT | CASSLRDRDHSPLHF
TRBJ1-4 | TRBV7-6 | . | . | TGTGCCAGCAGCTCCCTCGATGAAAAACTGTTTTTT | CASSSLDEKLFF
TRBJ2-7 | TRBV5-1 | once | . | TGCGCCAGCAGCTTGGTGGGCCCCTCCTACGAGCAGTACTTC | CASSLVGPSYEQYF
TRBJ2-3 | TRBV29-1 | few | . | TGCAGCGTCGCCACCGACGAGGGAACAGATACGCAGTATTTT | CSVATDEGTDTQYF
TRBJ1-1 | TRBV20-1 | few | TRBD1 | TGCAGTGCCGCGAGGGGGCTCACTGAAGCTTTCTTT | CSAARGLTEAFF
TRBJ1-5 | TRBV6-2/TRBV6-3 | . | TRBD1 | TGTGCCAGCAGTTCAGGACAGGGTGGGGGTCAGCCCCAGCATTTT | CASSSGQGGGQPQHF
TRBJ1-2 | TRBV12-3/TRBV12-4 | . | TRBD1 | TGTGCCAGCAGTTTGACAGGGGGGAATAACTATGGCTACACCTTC | CASSLTGGNNYGYTF
TRBJ2-3 | TRBV20-1 | . | . | TGCAGTGCTAGCACAGATACGCAGTATTTT | CSASTDTQYF
TRBJ1-5 | TRBV7-2 | . | . | TGTGCCAGCAGCTTTGAAGTTCAGCCCCAGCATTTT | CASSFEVQPQHF
TRBJ1-1 | TRBV20-1 | . | . | TGCAGTGCTAGTGGGGGGCGCGACACTGAAGCTTTCTTT | CSASGGRDTEAFF
TRBJ2-5 | TRBV19 | . | . | TGTGCCAGCGAACAAGTCAGGGGGACCCAGTACTTC | CASEQVRGTQYF
TRBJ2-3 | TRBV29-1 | . | . | TGCAGCGTTGAACAACAGGAGGGGGATACGCAGTATTTT | CSVEQQEGDTQYF
TRBJ2-2 | TRBV12-3/TRBV12-4 | few | . | TGTGCCAGCAGTTTGCGGGTGCACGGGGAGCTGTTTTTT | CASSLRVHGELFF
TRBJ1-5 | TRBV12-3/TRBV12-4 | . | . | TGTGCCAGCAGTTTTGTCCCAGGTCAGCCCCAGCATTTT | CASSFVPGQPQHF
TRBJ1-5 | TRBV20-1 | . | . | TGCAGTTCTAGAGATTCTCCGTTGGGCAATCAGCCCCAGCATTTT | CSSRDSPLGNQPQHF
TRBJ1-5 | TRBV20-1 | few | TRBD1 | TGCAGTGCTAACAGGGGGAATCAGCCCCAGCATTTT | CSANRGNQPQHF
TRBJ2-1 | TRBV4-1 | few | TRBD2 | TGCGCCAGCAGCCAAGACACTAGCGGGAGATTCGAGCAGTTCTTC | CASSQDTSGRFEQFF
TRBJ2-2 | TRBV11-3 | few | . | TGTGCCAGCAGCTTAGTGGCGAACACCGGGGAGCTGTTTTTT | CASSLVANTGELFF
TRBJ2-1 | TRBV6-2/TRBV6-3 | few | TRBD1 | TGTGCCAGCAGTCTGGGACAGGTTAACAATGAGCAGTTCTTC | CASSLGQVNNEQFF
TRBJ1-1 | TRBV14 | few | TRBD1 | TGTGCCAGCAGCTCCGACAGGGTTGAAGCTTTCTTT | CASSSDRVEAFF
TRBJ2-3 | TRBV5-1 | . | . | TGCGCCAGCAGCTTGTCGGGTTTCCCAGATACGCAGTATTTT | CASSLSGFPDTQYF
TRBJ2-5 | TRBV20-1 | . | . | TGCAGTGCCCAGGGGGGGCAAGAGACCCAGTACTTC | CSAQGGQETQYF
TRBJ2-1 | TRBV3-1 | . | . | TGTGCCAGCAGCCCCCAGGGGGGCAATGAGCAGTTCTTC | CASSPQGGNEQFF
TRBJ2-6 | TRBV5-1 | . | . | TGCGCCAGTCGATTAACCGGGGCCAACGTCCTGACTTTC | CASRLTGANVLTF
TRBJ2-2 | TRBV5-1 | . | . | TGCGCCAGCAGCTCGAGGACTTGGGACACCGGGGAGCTGTTTTTT | CASSSRTWDTGELFF
TRBJ2-3 | TRBV10-3 | . | . | TGTGCCATCAGTGATAACAGGGCAGATACGCAGTATTTT | CAISDNRADTQYF
TRBJ1-1 | TRBV20-1 | . | . | TGCAGTGCTAGAGAGACGGACACTGAAGCTTTCTTT | CSARETDTEAFF
TRBJ2-7 | TRBV5-1 | . | TRBD1 | TGCGCCAGCAGCTCGAGGGACAGGGAGCAGTACTTC | CASSSRDREQYF
TRBJ2-2 | TRBV5-1 | . | . | TGCGCCAGCAGCAACTACGGGGAGCTGTTTTTT | CASSNYGELFF
TRBJ1-1 | TRBV13 | . | . | TGTGCCAGCAGCCACACTTTCCAGGCTGAAGCTTTCTTT | CASSHTFQAEAFF
TRBJ2-1 | TRBV6-2/TRBV6-3 | . | . | TGTGCCAGCAGGTCCGGGACTCTAAACAATGAGCAGTTCTTC | CASRSGTLNNEQFF
TRBJ2-4 | TRBV6-2/TRBV6-3 | . | . | TGTGCCAGCAGTTACAAGGGAGAGAAGGCAAACATTCAGTACTTC | CASSYKGEKANIQYF